The 6 T cell receptor beta chains listed next were all sequenced from one sample in a study of patients and donors after allogeneic stem cell transplantation. Via MiXCR, TCRdb re-called the RT-PCR reads, giving one row per CDR3 protein. The sample shows some 960,000 distinct CDR3 sequences, under 20% of them seen only once. Sequenced material: blood, either unsorted or a sorted T cell fraction (not recorded which). These receptors originate from a human donor who was either an allogeneic HSCT recipient or a stem cell or donor lymphocyte infusion donor (not recorded which). It is not recorded whose cells these are; they may come from a transplant donor.

The genes are TRBV12-3 or TRBV12-4 and TRBJ2-3; 13 bases fit TRBD2. The CDR3 is 18 amino acids. V shed 2 bases and J 1 base; nucleotides not matched to a gene: 6. The CDR3 DNA sequence: TGTGCCAGCAGTTTACGGACTAGCGGGGGCCCTCGCACAGATACGCAGTATTTT. Translation: CASSLRTSGGPRTDTQYF.

The rearrangement links TRBV4-2 to TRBJ2-1, with 14 bases aligning to TRBD2. Germline V gene sequence: CDR1 LGHNA, CDR2 YNFKEQ. This CDR3 comprises 19 residues. The J segment lost 8 bases and the V segment lost 1 base, leaving 13 bases of the junction unmatched. The CDR3 DNA follows: TGTGCCAGCAGCCAAGGGAAGGGACTAGCGGGAGTTAATGACGATGAGCAGTTCTTC. It codes for CASSQGKGLAGVNDDEQFF.

This chain links TRBV6-1 with TRBJ2-1, with D perhaps matching TRBD2 (6 bases). The germline gives CDR1 MNHNS, CDR2 SASEGT. The ends were cut back, 1 base at V and 0 bases at J, with 7 bases in the middle. The CDR3 has 15 residues. The CDR3 DNA is TGTGCCAGCAGTGAAGGGGGAGGCTCCTACAATGAGCAGTTCTTC. Protein product: CASSEGGGSYNEQFF.

This clonotype was counted ten times or more. DNA of the CDR3: TGTGCCAGCAGTTACACCGGGACAGGGGGCGAGGTAGCTTTCTTT. Amino acid sequence: CASSYTGTGGEVAFF. V usage is TRBV6-5 and J usage is TRBJ1-1; 12 positions agree with TRBD1. This CDR3 is built from 15 residues. Losses at the gene ends were 2 bases for V and 10 bases for J; bases not matched to a gene: 8. Germline assignment: CDR1 MNHEY and CDR2 SVGAGI.

Only a few counts were recorded for this clonotype. The gene calls are TRBV27 and TRBJ2-3; 8 bases are a match to TRBD2. This CDR3 has 15 amino acids. The V gene's germline CDR1 is MNHEY and CDR2 SMNVEV (reference sequence). The junction had 8 bases not matched to a gene; V was cut back by 5 bases and J by 4 bases. CDR3 sequence reads: CASSREGRIPDTQYF. CDR3 sequence (DNA): TGTGCCAGCAGTCGGGAGGGCCGGATCCCAGATACGCAGTATTTT.

In its sample, this clonotype was seen a few times. The gene calls are TRBV10-3 and TRBJ2-1, with D unresolved. This CDR3 has 12 amino acids. Trimming pared 0 bases from V and 11 bases from J, leaving 8 bases between. Germline CDR1 reads ENHRY; CDR2 reads SYGVKD. The CDR3 region is CAISESDGKQFF. The CDR3 DNA reads TGTGCCATCAGTGAGTCAGACGGAAAGCAGTTCTTC.